These T cell receptor beta chains were read from a single sample in a study of human T cells and chemical hapten exposure. A single record per CDR3 protein comes from TCRdb applying MiXCR to the 5' RACE reads. The sample includes about 140,000 distinct CDR3 sequences, 4.1% of them seen just once. These receptors were obtained from a female donor in good health. Both conserved end residues are part of each CDR3. D genes are given only for firm matches. The size entry is marked missing in some rows and otherwise reads once, few, many or a size class.

v_call,clone_size,d_call,j_call,cdr3_aa,cdr3_nt
TRBV12-3/TRBV12-4,many,TRBD1,TRBJ1-2,CASSLRRDRPYYGYTF,TGTGCCAGCAGTTTAAGACGGGACAGGCCCTACTATGGCTACACCTTC
TRBV7-2,NA,TRBD2,TRBJ2-3,CASSRTGLAGIDTQYF,TGTGCCAGCAGCCGGACGGGACTAGCGGGCATCGATACGCAGTATTTT
TRBV11-2,many,NA,TRBJ1-1,CASSPKRGNTEAFF,TGTGCCAGCAGCCCTAAACGAGGGAACACTGAAGCTTTCTTT
TRBV4-3,many,NA,TRBJ2-1,CASSQDLKDSLDEQFF,TGCGCCAGCAGCCAAGATCTTAAGGACAGTTTGGATGAGCAGTTCTTC
TRBV20-1,many,TRBD2,TRBJ2-5,CSATGGGTQETQYF,TGCAGTGCTACTGGCGGGGGGACACAAGAGACCCAGTACTTC
TRBV3-1,many,NA,TRBJ2-1,CASSQEWTRGEQFF,TGTGCCAGCAGCCAAGAGTGGACCAGGGGTGAGCAGTTCTTC
TRBV18,few,NA,TRBJ2-7,CASSDDGRAGEQYF,TGTGCCAGCTCCGATGATGGCAGGGCCGGCGAGCAGTACTTC
TRBV9,many,NA,TRBJ1-1,CASSVTDMNTEAFF,TGTGCCAGCAGCGTAACAGACATGAACACTGAAGCTTTCTTT
TRBV2,many,NA,TRBJ2-1,CASSVYQLIGSTSYNEQFF,TGTGCCAGCAGTGTTTATCAGTTAATCGGGTCGACTTCCTACAATGAGCAGTTCTTC
TRBV12-3/TRBV12-4,NA,TRBD1,TRBJ1-5,CASSRGDRVEHF,TGTGCCAGCAGTAGAGGGGACAGGGTAGAACATTTT
TRBV10-3,many,NA,TRBJ2-5,CATSQRSGETQYF,TGTGCCACCTCCCAAAGGTCGGGGGAGACCCAGTACTTC
TRBV28,NA,NA,TRBJ2-1,CASSLYGDVKQFF,TGTGCCAGCAGTTTATACGGGGATGTGAAGCAGTTCTTC
TRBV15,many,NA,TRBJ2-5,CATSIRGLQETQYF,TGTGCCACCAGCATCCGGGGCTTACAAGAGACCCAGTACTTC
TRBV12-3/TRBV12-4,many,NA,TRBJ2-7,CASSQGRANEQYF,TGTGCCAGCAGTCAGGGGAGGGCGAACGAGCAGTACTTC